This TCR beta chain was found in a study of T cells in Graves' hyperthyroidism and ophthalmopathy. Notes on the study in general: Blood held most thyroid clonotypes expanded above 0.001 frequency. By a 13 V-J model, ophthalmopathy was set apart from stable hyperthyroidism.

RNA transcripts gave rise to amplified TCR beta CDR3 regions. RT-PCR in the first round (using the HTBI primer set) targeted the TCR CDR3. TCRdb reprocessed the multiplex PCR reads with MiXCR, giving one entry per CDR3 protein. The sample has some 530,000 distinct CDR3 sequences, roughly 22% seen once. This clonotype was counted a few times. What it binds is not known. Sequenced material: blood. This sequence was found in a woman aged 70-85 years with Graves' ophthalmopathy.

The CDR3 nucleotides are TGCAGTGCTAGAGATACAGGGACTAGCGGGAATGAGCAGTACTTC. Translation: CSARDTGTSGNEQYF. This rearrangement joins TRBV20-1 to TRBJ2-7; 13 nucleotides agree with TRBD2. This CDR3 is 15 amino acids long. Germline V gene sequence: CDR1 DFQATT, CDR2 SNEGSKA (reference sequence). Losses at the gene ends were 0 bases for V and 7 bases for J; bases not matched to a gene: 6.